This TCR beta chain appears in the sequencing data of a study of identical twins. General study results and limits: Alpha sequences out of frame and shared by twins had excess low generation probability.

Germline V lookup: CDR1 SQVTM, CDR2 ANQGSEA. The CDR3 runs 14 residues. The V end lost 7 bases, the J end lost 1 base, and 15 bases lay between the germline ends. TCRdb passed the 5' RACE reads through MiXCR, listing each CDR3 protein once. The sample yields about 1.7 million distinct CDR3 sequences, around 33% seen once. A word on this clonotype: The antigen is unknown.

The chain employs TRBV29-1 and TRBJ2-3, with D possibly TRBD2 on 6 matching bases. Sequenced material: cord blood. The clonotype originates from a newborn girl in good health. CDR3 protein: CSAPGSGGTDTQYF. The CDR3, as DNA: TGCAGCGCCCCAGGTAGCGGAGGCACAGATACGCAGTATTTT.